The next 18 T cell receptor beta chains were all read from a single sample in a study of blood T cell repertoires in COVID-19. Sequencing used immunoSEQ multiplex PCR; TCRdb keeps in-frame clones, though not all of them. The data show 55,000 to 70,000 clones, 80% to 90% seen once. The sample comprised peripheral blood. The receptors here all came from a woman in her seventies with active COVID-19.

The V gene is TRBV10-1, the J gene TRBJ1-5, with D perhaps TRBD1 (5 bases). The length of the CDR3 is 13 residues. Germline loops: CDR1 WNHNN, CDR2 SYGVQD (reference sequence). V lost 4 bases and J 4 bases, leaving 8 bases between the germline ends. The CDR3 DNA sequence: TGCGCCAGCAGTGGGACACAGAATCAGCCCCAGCATTTT. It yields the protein CASSGTQNQPQHF.

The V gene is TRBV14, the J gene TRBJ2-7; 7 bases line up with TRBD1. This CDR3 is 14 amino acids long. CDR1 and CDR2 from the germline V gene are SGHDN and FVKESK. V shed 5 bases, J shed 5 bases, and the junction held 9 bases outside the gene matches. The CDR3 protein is CASSSRQGFNEQYF. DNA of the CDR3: TGTGCCAGCAGCTCCCGACAGGGTTTTAACGAGCAGTACTTC. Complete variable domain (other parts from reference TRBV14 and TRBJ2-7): EAGVTQFPSHSVIEKGQTVTLRCDPISGHDNLYWYRRVMGKEIKFLLHFVKESKQDESGMPNNRFLAERTGGTYSTLKVQPAELEDSGVYFCASSSRQGFNEQYFGPGTRLTVT.

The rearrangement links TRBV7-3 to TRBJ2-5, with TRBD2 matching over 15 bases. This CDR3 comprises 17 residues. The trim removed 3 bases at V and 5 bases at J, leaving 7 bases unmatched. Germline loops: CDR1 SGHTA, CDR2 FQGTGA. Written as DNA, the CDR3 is TGTGCCAGCAGCTTCCAGGGACTAGCGGGAGGAGGGGAGACCCAGTACTTC. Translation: CASSFQGLAGGGETQYF.

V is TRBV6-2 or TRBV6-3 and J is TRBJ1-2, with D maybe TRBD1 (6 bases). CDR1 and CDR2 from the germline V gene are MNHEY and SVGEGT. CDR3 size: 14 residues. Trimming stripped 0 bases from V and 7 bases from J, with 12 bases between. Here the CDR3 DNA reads TGTGCCAGCAGTTACTCCGGCGGGGGCAGTGGCTACACCTTC. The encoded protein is CASSYSGGGSGYTF.

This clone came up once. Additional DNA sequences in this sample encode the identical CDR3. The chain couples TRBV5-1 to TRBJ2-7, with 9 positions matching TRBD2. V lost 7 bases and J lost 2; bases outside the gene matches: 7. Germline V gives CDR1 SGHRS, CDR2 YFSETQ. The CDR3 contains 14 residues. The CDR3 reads CASGAGGRTYEQYF. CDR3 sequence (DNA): TGCGCCAGCGGAGCGGGAGGTCGCACCTACGAGCAGTACTTC.

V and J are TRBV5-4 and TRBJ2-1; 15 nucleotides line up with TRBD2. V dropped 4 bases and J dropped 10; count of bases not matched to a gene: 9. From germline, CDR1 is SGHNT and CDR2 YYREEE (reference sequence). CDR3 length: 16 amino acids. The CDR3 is CASSRGLAGGRWEQFF. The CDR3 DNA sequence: TGTGCCAGCAGCCGCGGACTAGCGGGAGGGCGTTGGGAGCAGTTCTTC.

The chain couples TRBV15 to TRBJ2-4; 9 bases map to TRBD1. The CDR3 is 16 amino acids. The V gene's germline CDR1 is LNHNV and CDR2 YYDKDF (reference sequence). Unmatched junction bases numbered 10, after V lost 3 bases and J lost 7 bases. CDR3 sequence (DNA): TGTGCCACCAGCAGGGCTAAAGGGACAGGGAACAACATTCAGTACTTC. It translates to CATSRAKGTGNNIQYF. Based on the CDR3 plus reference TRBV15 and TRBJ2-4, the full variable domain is DAMVIQNPRYQVTQFGKPVTLSCSQTLNHNVMYWYQQKSSQAPKLLFHYYDKDFNNEADTPDNFQSRRPNTSFCFLDIRSPGLGDTAMYLCATSRAKGTGNNIQYFGAGTRLSVL.

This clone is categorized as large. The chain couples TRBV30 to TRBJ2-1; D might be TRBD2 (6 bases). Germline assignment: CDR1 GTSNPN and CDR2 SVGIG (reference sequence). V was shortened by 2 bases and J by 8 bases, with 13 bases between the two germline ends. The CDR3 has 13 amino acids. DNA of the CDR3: TGTGCCTGGAGTCCGGGACTCCAATATGAGCAGTTCTTC. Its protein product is CAWSPGLQYEQFF.

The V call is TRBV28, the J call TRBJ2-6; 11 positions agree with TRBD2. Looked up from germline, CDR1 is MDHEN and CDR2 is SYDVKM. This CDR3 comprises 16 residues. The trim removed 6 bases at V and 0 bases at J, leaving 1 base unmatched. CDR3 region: CASRTSGASGANVLTF. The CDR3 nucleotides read TGTGCCAGCAGGACTAGCGGGGCCTCTGGGGCCAACGTCCTGACTTTC.

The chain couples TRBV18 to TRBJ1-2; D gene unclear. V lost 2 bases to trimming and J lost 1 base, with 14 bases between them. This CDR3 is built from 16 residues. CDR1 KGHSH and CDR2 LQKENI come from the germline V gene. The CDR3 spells CASSPSGRPSNYGYTF. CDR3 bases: TGTGCCAGCTCACCATCAGGCCGGCCAAGTAACTATGGCTACACCTTC.

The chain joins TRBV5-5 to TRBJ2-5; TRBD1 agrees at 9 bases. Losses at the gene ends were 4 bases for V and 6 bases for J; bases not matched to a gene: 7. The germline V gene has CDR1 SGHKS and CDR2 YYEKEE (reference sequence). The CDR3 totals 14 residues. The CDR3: CASSATGGEKTQYF. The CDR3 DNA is TGTGCCAGCAGCGCCACAGGGGGCGAAAAGACCCAGTACTTC.

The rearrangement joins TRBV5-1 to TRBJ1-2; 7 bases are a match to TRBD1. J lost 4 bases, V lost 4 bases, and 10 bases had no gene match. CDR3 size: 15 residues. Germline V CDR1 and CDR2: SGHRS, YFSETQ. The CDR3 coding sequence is TGCGCCAGCAGCCGTTCCACAGGGGCTGGCTATGGCTACACCTTC. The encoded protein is CASSRSTGAGYGYTF.

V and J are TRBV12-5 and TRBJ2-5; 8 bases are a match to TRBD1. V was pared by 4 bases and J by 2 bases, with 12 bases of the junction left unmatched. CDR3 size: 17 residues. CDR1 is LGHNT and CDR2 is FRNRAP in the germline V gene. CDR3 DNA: TGTGCTAGTGGTTCCGCCTCAACGGGACAGGCGCAAGAGACCCAGTACTTC. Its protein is CASGSASTGQAQETQYF.

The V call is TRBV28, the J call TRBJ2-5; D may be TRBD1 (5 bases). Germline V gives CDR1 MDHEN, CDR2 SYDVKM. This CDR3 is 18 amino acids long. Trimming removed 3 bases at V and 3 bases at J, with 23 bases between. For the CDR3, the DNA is TGTGCCAGCAGTTTTCCTTGGCAGGGCACCCCAAGGGAAGAGACCCAGTACTTC. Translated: CASSFPWQGTPREETQYF.

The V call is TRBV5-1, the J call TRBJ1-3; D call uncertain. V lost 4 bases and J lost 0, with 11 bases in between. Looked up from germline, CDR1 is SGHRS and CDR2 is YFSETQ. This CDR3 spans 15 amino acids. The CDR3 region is CASSPDTNSGNTIYF. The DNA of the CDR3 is TGCGCCAGCAGCCCAGACACCAACTCTGGAAACACCATATATTTT. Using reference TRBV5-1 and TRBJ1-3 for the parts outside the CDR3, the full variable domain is KAGVTQTPRYLIKTRGQQVTLSCSPISGHRSVSWYQQTPGQGLQFLFEYFSETQRNKGNFPGRFSGRQFSNSRSEMNVSTLELGDSALYLCASSPDTNSGNTIYFGEGSWLTVV.

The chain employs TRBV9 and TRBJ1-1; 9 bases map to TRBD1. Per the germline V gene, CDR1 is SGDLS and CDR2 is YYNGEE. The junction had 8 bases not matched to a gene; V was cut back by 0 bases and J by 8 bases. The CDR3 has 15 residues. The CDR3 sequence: CASSVVTGGVDEAFF. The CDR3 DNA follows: TGTGCCAGCAGCGTAGTGACAGGGGGAGTTGACGAAGCTTTCTTT.

Written as DNA, the CDR3 is TGTGCCAGCAGCGTAGCTACCGGGGTAGCGGGCATCCACGAGACCCAGTACTTC. Translation gives CASSVATGVAGIHETQYF. The V call is TRBV9, the J call TRBJ2-5, with TRBD2 matching over 7 bases. Germline V gene data show CDR1 as SGDLS and CDR2 as YYNGEE. V lost 0 bases to trimming and J lost 5 bases; unmatched junction nucleotides: 16. The CDR3 runs to 18 residues.

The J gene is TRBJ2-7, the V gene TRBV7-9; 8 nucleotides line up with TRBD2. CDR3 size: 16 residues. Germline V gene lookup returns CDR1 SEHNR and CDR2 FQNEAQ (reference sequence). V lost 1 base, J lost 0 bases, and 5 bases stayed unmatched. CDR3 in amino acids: CASSLVAGMSSYEQYF. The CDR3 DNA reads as TGTGCCAGCAGCTTAGTAGCGGGGATGAGCTCCTACGAGCAGTACTTC. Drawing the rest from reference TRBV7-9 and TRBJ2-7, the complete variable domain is DTGVSQNPRHKITKRGQNVTFRCDPISEHNRLYWYRQTLGQGPEFLTYFQNEAQLEKSRLLSDRFSAERPKGSFSTLEIQRTEQGDSAMYLCASSLVAGMSSYEQYFGPGTRLTVT.